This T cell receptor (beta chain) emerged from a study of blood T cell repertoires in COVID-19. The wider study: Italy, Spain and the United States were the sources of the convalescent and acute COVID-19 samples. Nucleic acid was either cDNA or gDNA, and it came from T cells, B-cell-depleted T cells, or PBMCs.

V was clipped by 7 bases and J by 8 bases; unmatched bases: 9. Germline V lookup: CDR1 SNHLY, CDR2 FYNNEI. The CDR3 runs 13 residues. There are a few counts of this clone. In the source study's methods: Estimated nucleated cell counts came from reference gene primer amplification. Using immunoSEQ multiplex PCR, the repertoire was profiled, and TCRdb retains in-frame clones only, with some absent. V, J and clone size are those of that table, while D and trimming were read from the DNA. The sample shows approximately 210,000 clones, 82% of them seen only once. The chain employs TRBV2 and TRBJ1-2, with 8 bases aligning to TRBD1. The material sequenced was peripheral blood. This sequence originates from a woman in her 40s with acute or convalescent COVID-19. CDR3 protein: CASIRDRGEGYTF. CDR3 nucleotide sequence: TGTGCCAGCATAAGAGACAGGGGAGAAGGCTACACCTTC. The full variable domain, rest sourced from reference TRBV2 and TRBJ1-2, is EPEVTQTPSHQVTQMGQEVILRCVPISNHLYFYWYRQILGQKVEFLVSFYNNEISEKSEIFDDQFSVERPDGSNFTLKIRSTKLEDSAMYFCASIRDRGEGYTFGSGTRLTVV.